Presented here are 32 T cell receptor beta chains from one specimen sequenced in a study of blood T cell repertoires in COVID-19. Measured with immunoSEQ multiplex PCR; TCRdb has only the in-frame clones, and not every one. Here the sample spans some 250,000 clones, about 88% being singletons. Input material: peripheral blood. The receptors derive from a woman between 35 and 50 years old who had recovered from COVID-19.

The rearrangement joins TRBV29-1 to TRBJ1-2; possible D gene TRBD1, 6 bases. The V gene lost 3 bases and the J gene lost 7 bases, with 15 bases spanning the gap. Germline CDR1 SQVTM, CDR2 ANQGSEA. The CDR3 length is 13 residues. CDR3 amino acids: CSVEAGGAGGYTF. The CDR3 coding sequence is TGCAGCGTTGAGGCGGGGGGGGCGGGTGGCTACACCTTC.

This chain uses TRBV6-2 or TRBV6-3 with TRBJ2-1; 8 bases match TRBD2. The V and J ends lost 6 bases and 6 bases, in that order; junction bases with no gene match: 19. Germline V gives CDR1 MNHEY, CDR2 SVGEGT. This CDR3 is 18 amino acids long. This chain's CDR3 is CASSPPGGAGPGGNEQFF. As DNA, the CDR3 is TGTGCCAGCAGCCCCCCGGGGGGGGCCGGGCCAGGCGGCAATGAGCAGTTCTTC.

This sequence joins TRBV19 and TRBJ1-5; TRBD1 aligns across 8 bases. The length of the CDR3 is 16 residues. With 7 bases clipped from V and 2 bases from J, the junction kept 10 bases outside the gene matches. CDR1 is LNHDA, CDR2 SQIVND, per germline (reference sequence). CDR3 protein: CASTPRTGLGNQPQHF. The CDR3 bases are TGTGCCAGTACCCCACGGACAGGGTTGGGCAATCAGCCCCAGCATTTT.

The chain employs TRBV15 and TRBJ1-2, with 7 bases matching TRBD1. The CDR3 has 12 amino acids. CDR1 LNHNV and CDR2 YYDKDF come from the germline V gene (reference sequence). With 2 bases clipped from V and 6 bases from J, the junction kept 0 bases outside the gene matches. CDR3 nucleotide sequence: TGTGCCACCAGCAGACAGGGGGATGGCTACACCTTC. It translates to CATSRQGDGYTF.

This clone occurred a few times. J is TRBJ1-5 and V is TRBV5-4, with D maybe TRBD1 (5 bases). Trimming stripped 2 bases from V and 5 bases from J, with 11 bases between. CDR1 and CDR2 (germline): SGHNT, YYREEE (reference sequence). The CDR3 spans 14 residues. CDR3 DNA sequence: TGTGCCAGCAGCTTCTTCGGCAGGGATCAGCCCCAGCATTTT. It translates to CASSFFGRDQPQHF. The whole variable domain, remainder taken from reference TRBV5-4 and TRBJ1-5, is ETGVTQSPTHLIKTRGQQVTLRCSSQSGHNTVSWYQQALGQGPQFIFQYYREEENGRGNFPPRFSGLQFPNYSSELNVNALELDDSALYLCASSFFGRDQPQHFGDGTRLSIL.

The chain employs TRBV27 and TRBJ2-5; the match to TRBD2 covers 7 bases. V dropped 4 bases and J dropped 0; count of bases not matched to a gene: 8. The CDR3 sequence is 16 residues long. Germline V CDR1 and CDR2: MNHEY, SMNVEV (reference sequence). This CDR3 is CASSSLTSAHQETQYF. The CDR3 DNA is TGTGCCAGCAGTTCACTAACTAGCGCCCACCAAGAGACCCAGTACTTC.

This rearrangement joins TRBV10-3 to TRBJ2-3, with TRBD2 identical over 7 bases. Germline CDR1 reads ENHRY; CDR2 reads SYGVKD. The CDR3 is 14 amino acids. Trimming took 8 bases from V and 4 from J; bases not matched to a gene: 9. The CDR3 region is CAIRAGDRADTQYF. CDR3 DNA sequence: TGTGCCATCCGGGCGGGAGACCGCGCAGATACGCAGTATTTT.

The chain is built from TRBV5-6 and TRBJ2-1, with 13 bases aligning to TRBD2. V lost 4 bases to trimming and J lost 4 bases; unmatched junction nucleotides: 5. Germline CDR1 and CDR2: SGHDT and YYEEEE. CDR3 length: 16 amino acids. DNA for the CDR3: TGTGCCAGCAGCGGACGACTAGCGGGAGGATACAATGAGCAGTTCTTC. It codes for CASSGRLAGGYNEQFF.

The rearrangement uses TRBV11-1 and TRBJ2-7; 12 bases are a match to TRBD2. Germline-derived CDR1 and CDR2 are SGHAT and FQDESV (reference sequence). V lost 5 bases, J lost 7 bases, and 9 bases stayed unmatched. The CDR3 extends over 15 amino acids. CDR3 bases: TGTGCCAGCAGCCGGACTAGCGGGATGGTGTTGGAGCAGTACTTC. It yields the protein CASSRTSGMVLEQYF.

The gene calls are TRBV28 and TRBJ1-5, with TRBD1 matching over 12 bases. This CDR3 contains 17 residues. V lost 6 bases to trimming and J lost 6 bases; unmatched junction nucleotides: 12. The V gene's germline CDR1 is MDHEN and CDR2 SYDVKM. CDR3 loop: CASSPGPGQGASQPQHF. CDR3 coding DNA: TGTGCCAGCAGCCCTGGGCCGGGACAGGGGGCAAGTCAGCCCCAGCATTTT.

J is TRBJ1-1 and V is TRBV23-1, with D possibly being TRBD1 (5 bases). TRBV23-1 is flagged as an ORF with uncertain function. Trimming cost V 7 bases and J 6 bases, with 18 bases left between them. The CDR3 runs 14 residues. The CDR3 region has the DNA TGCGCCAGCATCTTGACCGTCCCGGGGGCTGAAGCTTTCTTT. This gives the protein CASILTVPGAEAFF.

Ten or more counts support this clone. This chain connects TRBV19 to TRBJ2-1; possible D gene TRBD2, 6 bases. Between the trimmed V and J ends, which lost 3 bases and 5 bases, there was a span of 8 bases. The CDR3 contains 13 residues. Germline values: CDR1 LNHDA, CDR2 SQIVND (reference sequence). DNA for the CDR3: TGTGCCAGTAGTATCGGAGGGAACAATGAGCAGTTCTTC. It specifies CASSIGGNNEQFF.

V and J are TRBV5-4 and TRBJ1-2; TRBD1 aligns across 9 bases. The ends lost 3 bases at V and 8 bases at J; junction bases unmatched: 8. This CDR3 has 14 residues. Germline-derived CDR1 and CDR2 are SGHNT and YYREEE (reference sequence). In nucleotides, the CDR3 is TGTGCCAGCAGCTCCCCGGGGACAGGGCTGGGCTACACCTTC. Its translation is CASSSPGTGLGYTF.

This chain uses TRBV6-5 with TRBJ2-1, with a tentative D call TRBD1 (5 bases). V lost 2 bases and J 6 bases, leaving 8 bases between the germline ends. The CDR3 runs 13 residues. Germline V CDR1 and CDR2: MNHEY, SVGAGI. CDR3 sequence reads: CASSYAQVNEQFF. The CDR3 DNA sequence: TGTGCCAGCAGTTACGCACAGGTCAATGAGCAGTTCTTC.

The V and J genes are TRBV9 and TRBJ2-1, with D perhaps TRBD2 (6 bases). CDR1 and CDR2 from the germline V gene are SGDLS and YYNGEE. CDR3 length equals 16 residues. The V gene lost 1 base and the J gene lost 2 bases, with 13 bases spanning the gap. The CDR3 loop reads CASSVRSGGTYNEQFF. CDR3 in DNA: TGTGCCAGCAGCGTACGGTCTGGCGGGACCTACAATGAGCAGTTCTTC.

V usage is TRBV5-6 and J usage is TRBJ2-7; the D gene is possibly TRBD1 (5 bases). Germline V gene sequence: CDR1 SGHDT, CDR2 YYEEEE. This CDR3 comprises 15 residues. V lost 4 bases and J lost 4, with 18 bases in between. The CDR3: CASSLAPGLSYEQYF. In DNA form, the CDR3 reads TGTGCCAGCAGCCTCGCGCCAGGGTTGAGTTACGAGCAGTACTTC.

The count of this clone is one. CDR3 DNA sequence: TGTGCCAGCAGCTTAGCCCCGCTAGCGGGAGGGGCGGAGACCCAGTACTTC. Amino acids: CASSLAPLAGGAETQYF. The V gene is TRBV11-3, the J gene TRBJ2-5; 12 positions agree with TRBD2. The CDR3 runs 17 residues. Germline CDR1 and CDR2: SGHNT and YENEEA. J was trimmed by 5 bases and V by 1 base; bases with no gene match: 8.

This sequence joins TRBV9 and TRBJ1-2; tentatively, D is TRBD1 (6 bases). The germline V and J ends were trimmed by 4 bases and 6 bases, with 10 bases remaining between them. Germline V gene sequence: CDR1 SGDLS, CDR2 YYNGEE. This CDR3 contains 12 residues. CDR3 DNA: TGTGCCAGCAGCAGGCGGACAGATGGCTACACCTTC. This codes for CASSRRTDGYTF.

This chain links TRBV24-1 with TRBJ1-2, with D possibly being TRBD1 (5 bases). The CDR3 loop spans 12 amino acids. Germline V gene data show CDR1 as KGHDR and CDR2 as SFDVKD. The V end was cut by 2 bases, the J end by 6 bases, with 6 bases between. The CDR3 spells CATSDWGDGYTF. The DNA for the CDR3 is TGTGCCACCAGTGATTGGGGGGATGGCTACACCTTC.

Turning to this clone: Other DNA sequences in the sample encode the same CDR3. J is TRBJ1-1 and V is TRBV5-1; D is undetermined. The CDR3 totals 14 residues. Germline V gene lookup returns CDR1 SGHRS and CDR2 YFSETQ. V gave up 0 bases and J gave up 1 base, with 7 bases separating them. The CDR3 protein is CASSLGSGNTEAFF. CDR3 coding DNA: TGCGCCAGCAGCTTGGGATCGGGGAACACTGAAGCTTTCTTT. The whole variable domain, remainder taken from reference TRBV5-1 and TRBJ1-1, is KAGVTQTPRYLIKTRGQQVTLSCSPISGHRSVSWYQQTPGQGLQFLFEYFSETQRNKGNFPGRFSGRQFSNSRSEMNVSTLELGDSALYLCASSLGSGNTEAFFGQGTRLTVV.

This sequence joins TRBV11-2 and TRBJ2-5; D is perhaps TRBD2 (5 bases). With 5 bases removed from V and 7 bases from J, the gap between germline ends came to 20 bases. Germline CDR1 reads SGHAT; CDR2 reads FQNNGV. The CDR3 covers 15 residues. The DNA for the CDR3 is TGTGCCAGCAGCCCGCCGGTGTCAAGCGGTGGGACCCAGTACTTC. Protein sequence: CASSPPVSSGGTQYF.

This clone has just one count. This chain uses TRBV6-5 with TRBJ2-7; D remains ambiguous. The V gene's germline CDR1 is MNHEY and CDR2 SVGAGI. This CDR3 has 14 amino acids. Trimming took off 6 bases at V and 2 bases at J, with 14 bases between the two ends. CDR3 sequence reads: CASRADPAAYEQYV. CDR3 DNA sequence: TGTGCCAGCAGGGCCGACCCGGCGGCCTACGAGCAGTACGTC.

V is TRBV11-3 and J is TRBJ2-1; tentative D call: TRBD2 (6 bases). The CDR3 spans 16 residues. Germline V lookup: CDR1 SGHNT, CDR2 YENEEA. The ends were cut back, 5 bases at V and 2 bases at J, with 16 bases in the middle. Here the CDR3 reads CASSTEGLGAYNEQFF. The DNA of the CDR3 is TGTGCCAGCAGCACGGAGGGGCTAGGGGCCTACAATGAGCAGTTCTTC.

V usage is TRBV19 and J usage is TRBJ1-4; 7 positions match TRBD1. V trimming: 10 bases; J trimming: 11 bases; junction bases outside the gene matches: 10. The CDR3 extends over 12 amino acids. The V gene's germline CDR1 is LNHDA and CDR2 SQIVND (reference sequence). The CDR3 region is CATGTAVGKLFF. Written as DNA, the CDR3 is TGTGCCACCGGGACAGCCGTTGGGAAACTGTTTTTT.

This rearrangement joins TRBV6-6 to TRBJ2-5; TRBD2 matches at 7 bases. After removal of 3 bases from V and 5 bases from J, the junction contained 12 bases not matched to a gene. There are 16 residues in the CDR3. Germline V gene lookup returns CDR1 MNHNY and CDR2 SVGAGI (reference sequence). The CDR3 nucleotides are TGTGCCAGCAGTTATGGGAGCGGGGTAGGGCGGGAGACCCAGTACTTC. Translation: CASSYGSGVGRETQYF.

The V gene is TRBV15, the J gene TRBJ2-1; TRBD2 is a possible D gene (6 bases). Germline CDR1 and CDR2: LNHNV and YYDKDF (reference sequence). Trimming shortened V by 0 bases and J by 8 bases, and 11 bases separated the two germline ends. CDR3 size: 14 residues. The CDR3 here is CATSRDPGLDEQFF. CDR3 in DNA: TGTGCCACCAGCAGAGACCCGGGACTTGATGAGCAGTTCTTC.

The CDR3 DNA reads TGTGCCAGCAGTTACGGGGCAGGGGCGAAGTTCTTC. Encoded protein: CASSYGAGAKFF. The rearrangement links TRBV12-3 or TRBV12-4 to TRBJ2-1; TRBD1 is a possible D gene (6 bases). V was pared by 4 bases and J by 14 bases, with 15 bases between. The CDR3 extends over 12 amino acids.

The chain couples TRBV11-2 to TRBJ1-4, with D maybe TRBD1 (5 bases). The CDR3 consists of 16 residues. Trimming cost V 5 bases and J 4 bases, with 17 bases left between them. Germline CDR1 and CDR2: SGHAT and FQNNGV. The CDR3 protein is CASSPAGLGVNEKLFF. The CDR3 nucleotides read TGTGCCAGCAGCCCCGCGGGACTAGGGGTTAATGAAAAACTGTTTTTT.

V is TRBV2 and J is TRBJ2-1, with 11 bases aligning to TRBD2. With 0 bases clipped from V and 10 bases from J, the junction kept 2 bases outside the gene matches. The CDR3 loop spans 14 amino acids. Germline V lookup: CDR1 SNHLY, CDR2 FYNNEI. The CDR3 here is CASSEARLAGEQFF. CDR3 sequence (DNA): TGTGCCAGCAGTGAAGCCAGACTAGCGGGAGAGCAGTTCTTC.

The chain carries TRBV27 and TRBJ2-7, with D perhaps TRBD1 (5 bases). Germline V gene sequence: CDR1 MNHEY, CDR2 SMNVEV (reference sequence). The CDR3 consists of 15 residues. Trimming removed 8 bases at V and 3 bases at J, with 20 bases between. The CDR3, as DNA: TGTGCCAGCGGCCCCCGTTTGGGGCCCAACTACGAGCAGTACTTC. This sequence encodes CASGPRLGPNYEQYF.

There are a few counts of this clone. The chain combines TRBV6-5 with TRBJ2-6; perhaps TRBD1 as D (5 bases). The germline V gene encodes CDR1 MNHEY and CDR2 SVGAGI. Trimming removed 6 bases from V and 2 bases from J, with 8 bases in between. The CDR3 loop spans 14 amino acids. This CDR3 reads CASSAGPGANVLTF. DNA for the CDR3: TGTGCCAGCAGCGCAGGGCCTGGGGCCAACGTCCTGACTTTC.

This clone was seen a single time. The rearrangement joins TRBV10-3 to TRBJ2-3; TRBD1 matches at 8 bases. Germline V gene sequence: CDR1 ENHRY, CDR2 SYGVKD. The CDR3 is made up of 16 amino acids. V dropped 2 bases and J dropped 6; count of bases not matched to a gene: 10. CDR3 DNA sequence: TGTGCCATCAGTGAGGCCCCCCGGGACAGGCTTGATACGCAGTATTTT. Its protein is CAISEAPRDRLDTQYF.